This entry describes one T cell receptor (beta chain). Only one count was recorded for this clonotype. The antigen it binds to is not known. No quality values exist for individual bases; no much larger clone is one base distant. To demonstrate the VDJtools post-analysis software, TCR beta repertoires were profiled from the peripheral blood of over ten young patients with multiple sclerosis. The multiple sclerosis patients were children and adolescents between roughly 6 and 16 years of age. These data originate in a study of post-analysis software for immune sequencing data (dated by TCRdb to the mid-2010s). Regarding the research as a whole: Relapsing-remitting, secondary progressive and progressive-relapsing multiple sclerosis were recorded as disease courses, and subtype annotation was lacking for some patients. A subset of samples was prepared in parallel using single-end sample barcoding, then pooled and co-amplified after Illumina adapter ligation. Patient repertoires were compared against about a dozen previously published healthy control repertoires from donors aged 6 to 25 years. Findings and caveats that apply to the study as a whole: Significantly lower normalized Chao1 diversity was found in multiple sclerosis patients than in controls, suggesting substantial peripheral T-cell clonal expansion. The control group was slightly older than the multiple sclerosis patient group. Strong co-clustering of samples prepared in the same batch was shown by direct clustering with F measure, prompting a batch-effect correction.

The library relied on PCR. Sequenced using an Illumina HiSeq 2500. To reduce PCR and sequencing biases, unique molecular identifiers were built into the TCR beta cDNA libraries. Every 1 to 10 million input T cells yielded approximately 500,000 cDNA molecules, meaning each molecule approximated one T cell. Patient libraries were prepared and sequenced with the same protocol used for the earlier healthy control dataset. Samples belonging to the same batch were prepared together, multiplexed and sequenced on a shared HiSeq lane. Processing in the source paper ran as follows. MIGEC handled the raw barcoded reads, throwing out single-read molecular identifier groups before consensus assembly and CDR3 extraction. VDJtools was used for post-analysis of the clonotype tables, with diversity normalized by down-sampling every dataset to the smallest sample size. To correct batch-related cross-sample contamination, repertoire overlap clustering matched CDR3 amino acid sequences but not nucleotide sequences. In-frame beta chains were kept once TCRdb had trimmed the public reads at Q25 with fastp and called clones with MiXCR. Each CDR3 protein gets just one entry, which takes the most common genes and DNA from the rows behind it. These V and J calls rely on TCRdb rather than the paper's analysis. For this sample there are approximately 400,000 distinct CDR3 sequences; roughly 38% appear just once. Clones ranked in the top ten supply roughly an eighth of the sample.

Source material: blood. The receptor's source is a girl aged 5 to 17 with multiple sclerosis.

The CDR3 loop reads CASTFPTGGRQGPTGELFF. The sequenced DNA: TGCGCCAGCACCTTTCCTACTGGGGGGAGACAGGGTCCCACCGGGGAGCTGTTTTTT. This chain joins TRBV4-3 to TRBJ2-2; possibly the D gene is TRBD1, per 7 matching bases. Taken from cysteine to phenylalanine, the CDR3 has 19 residues. CDR3 DNA only is kept here, 57 bases in frame from base 1. The junction carries 28 bases between V and J, which are trimmed by 7 bases and 4 bases respectively. Taken from the germline V gene, the CDR1 and CDR2 loops are LGHNA and YSLEER.